The table lists the clone carrying this TCR beta chain with many counts. This sample is drawn from a study of T cells in Graves' hyperthyroidism and ophthalmopathy. In the study overall: Initial diagnosis, before any treatment, was when peripheral blood was collected.

The TCR beta CDR3 regions underwent amplification using RNA transcripts as the source. Carried out on the TCR CDR3, a first-round RT-PCR used the HTBI primer set. TCRdb itself ran the multiplex PCR reads through MiXCR, one entry per CDR3 protein. Among hundreds of thousands of distinct CDR3 sequences, approximately 25% were seen once, and the ten largest hold about a third. Sequencing input: blood. The receptor comes from a woman aged 40 to 49 with Graves' ophthalmopathy.

The CDR3: CASSTLESAMNTEAFF. The CDR3 nucleotides read TGTGCCAGCAGCACACTAGAGAGCGCCATGAACACTGAAGCTTTCTTT. The chain is built from TRBV7-6 and TRBJ1-1; the D is unclear. The ends were cut back, 5 bases at V and 0 bases at J, with 16 bases in the middle. Per germline, CDR1 SGHVS and CDR2 FNYEAQ. CDR3 length: 16 amino acids. Full variable domain (missing parts from reference TRBV7-6 and TRBJ1-1): GAGVSQSPRYKVTKRGQDVALRCDPISGHVSLYWYRQALGQGPEFLTYFNYEAQQDKSGLPNDRFSAERPEGSISTLTIQRTEQRDSAMYRCASSTLESAMNTEAFFGQGTRLTVV.